This TCR beta chain was sequenced for a study of T cell responses to AZD1222 COVID-19 vaccine. Study-wide points: No repertoire was sampled before or during the peak T cell response, only after it. Per reports, nearly half of all spike-specific TCRs target regions that are unmutated in variants. Only a handful of AZD1222 recipients tested seropositive at baseline.

Germline V gene sequence: CDR1 KGHSH, CDR2 LQKENI. The V segment lost 5 bases and the J segment 2 bases; nucleotides outside the gene matches: 24. The CDR3 runs 22 residues. Turning to this clone: Its antigen is not identified.

The data were produced by immunoSEQ multiplex PCR, yet TCRdb's version contains in-frame clones alone and is incomplete. The sample holds 100,000 to 150,000 clones; about 89% are singletons and the top ten take under 11%. The chain has TRBV18 and TRBJ2-3; TRBD2 matches at 11 bases. This TCR derives from an adult in good health. The input for sequencing was peripheral blood, taken on day 0 of AZD1222 vaccination. The CDR3 nucleotides read TGTGCCAGCTCAGGACGGACAGGGGCCACGGGACTAGCGGAAGAGAACACAGATACGCAGTATTTT. It encodes CASSGRTGATGLAEENTDTQYF. The complete variable domain, with remaining parts taken from reference TRBV18 and TRBJ2-3, reads NAGVMQNPRHLVRRRGQEARLRCSPMKGHSHVYWYRQLPEEGLKFMVYLQKENIIDESGMPKERFSAEFPKEGPSILRIQQVVRGDSAAYFCASSGRTGATGLAEENTDTQYFGPGTRLTVL.